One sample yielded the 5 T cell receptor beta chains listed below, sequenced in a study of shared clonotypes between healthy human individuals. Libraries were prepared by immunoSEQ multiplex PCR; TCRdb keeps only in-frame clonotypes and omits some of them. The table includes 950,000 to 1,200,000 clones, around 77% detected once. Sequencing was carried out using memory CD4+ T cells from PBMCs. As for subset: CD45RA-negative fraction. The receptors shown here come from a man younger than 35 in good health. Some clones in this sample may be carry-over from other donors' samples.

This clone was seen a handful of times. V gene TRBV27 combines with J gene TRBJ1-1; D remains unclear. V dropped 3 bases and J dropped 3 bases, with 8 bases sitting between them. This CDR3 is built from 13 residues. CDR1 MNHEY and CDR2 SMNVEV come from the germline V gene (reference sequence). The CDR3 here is CASSFKAYTEAFF. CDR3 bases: TGTGCCAGCAGTTTTAAGGCTTACACTGAAGCTTTCTTT.

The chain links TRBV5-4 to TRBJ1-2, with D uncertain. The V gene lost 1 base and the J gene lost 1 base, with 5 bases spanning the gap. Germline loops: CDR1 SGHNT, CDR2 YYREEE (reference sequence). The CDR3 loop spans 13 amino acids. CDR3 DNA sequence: TGTGCCAGCAGCTTGCACAGTAACTATGGCTACACCTTC. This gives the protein CASSLHSNYGYTF.

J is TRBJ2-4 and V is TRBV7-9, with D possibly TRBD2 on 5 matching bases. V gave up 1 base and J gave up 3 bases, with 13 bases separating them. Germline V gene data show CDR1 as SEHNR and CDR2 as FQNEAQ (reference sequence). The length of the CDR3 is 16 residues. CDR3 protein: CASSLGAGLDKNIQYF. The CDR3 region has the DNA TGTGCCAGCAGCTTAGGGGCGGGTTTGGACAAAAACATTCAGTACTTC.

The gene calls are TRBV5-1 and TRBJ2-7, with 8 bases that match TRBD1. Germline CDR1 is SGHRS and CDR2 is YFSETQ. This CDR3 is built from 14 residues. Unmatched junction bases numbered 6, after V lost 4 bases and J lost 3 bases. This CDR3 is CASSEETGVYEQYF. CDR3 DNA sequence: TGCGCCAGCAGCGAGGAGACAGGGGTCTACGAGCAGTACTTC.

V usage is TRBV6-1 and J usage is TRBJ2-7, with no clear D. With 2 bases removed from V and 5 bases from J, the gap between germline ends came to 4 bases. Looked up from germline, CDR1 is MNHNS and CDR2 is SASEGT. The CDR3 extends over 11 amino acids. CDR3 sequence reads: CASSEFDEQYF. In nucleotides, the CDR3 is TGTGCCAGCAGTGAATTCGACGAGCAGTACTTC.